One sample yielded the 28 T cell receptor beta chains listed below, sequenced in a study of T cell repertoires in cytomegalovirus infection. From the reads, TCRdb called clonotypes with MiXCR, one entry per CDR3 protein. The sample includes some 390,000 distinct CDR3 sequences, 15% to 20% of them seen just once. The source material was PBMCs. The receptor set was obtained from a human donor in good health (CMV status not recorded). Some clones in this sample may be carry-over from other donors' samples.

Only a few counts were recorded for this clonotype. The V and J genes are TRBV20-1 and TRBJ2-3; D may be TRBD1 (6 bases). The CDR3 sequence is 13 residues long. V was shortened by 1 base and J by 11 bases, with 16 bases between the two germline ends. Germline values: CDR1 DFQATT, CDR2 SNEGSKA (reference sequence). The CDR3 spells CSARVAVQGRQYF. CDR3 nucleotide sequence: TGCAGTGCTAGAGTTGCCGTGCAGGGGAGGCAGTATTTT.

Turning to this clonotype: This sequence may be a read error, since a much larger clone differs from it by one base. V is TRBV10-3 and J is TRBJ2-5, with D maybe TRBD2 (6 bases). There are 15 residues in the CDR3. Germline lookup yields CDR1 ENHRY and CDR2 SYGVKD. The chain's CDR3 is CAISEDSQGGETLYF. The CDR3, as DNA: TGTGCCATCAGTGAAGATAGCCAGGGCGGGGAGACCCTGTACTTC.

This clonotype was detected ten times or more. The gene calls are TRBV7-2 and TRBJ2-1; 13 bases are a match to TRBD2. Germline V lookup: CDR1 SGHTA, CDR2 FQGNSA. After removal of 5 bases from V and 10 bases from J, the junction contained 5 bases not matched to a gene. This CDR3 comprises 14 residues. The CDR3: CASSRTSGGPEQFF. The DNA of the CDR3 is TGTGCCAGCAGCCGGACTAGCGGGGGACCCGAGCAGTTCTTC. The full variable domain, its missing parts supplied by reference TRBV7-2 and TRBJ2-1, is GAGVSQSPSNKVTEKGKDVELRCDPISGHTALYWYRQSLGQGLEFLIYFQGNSAPDKSGLPSDRFSAERTGGSVSTLTIQRTQQEDSAVYLCASSRTSGGPEQFFGPGTRLTVL.

The rearrangement uses TRBV24-1 and TRBJ2-1; 7 nucleotides line up with TRBD2. Germline assignment: CDR1 KGHDR and CDR2 SFDVKD. Trimming removed 9 bases from V and 0 bases from J; junction bases left unmatched: 10. This CDR3 comprises 16 residues. CDR3 loop: CATQTSAGPSYNEQFF. For the CDR3, the DNA is TGTGCCACCCAAACTAGCGCCGGACCCTCCTACAATGAGCAGTTCTTC.

This clonotype showed up just a few times. In DNA form, the CDR3 reads TGTGCCTCGGCCCAAGGACTAGCGGGCGGAGGGGGGAGAGTGGATACGCAGTATTTT. Its protein is CASAQGLAGGGGRVDTQYF. V usage is TRBV10-3 and J usage is TRBJ2-3; 11 bases map to TRBD2. The CDR3 has 19 amino acids. The ends lost 11 bases at V and 6 bases at J; junction bases unmatched: 25. Germline V CDR1 and CDR2: ENHRY, SYGVKD.

This clonotype was detected many times. This sequence joins TRBV7-2 and TRBJ2-7; D perhaps matches TRBD1 (6 bases). The CDR3 is 15 amino acids. In germline, CDR1 is SGHTA, CDR2 FQGNSA. V lost 3 bases and J 5 bases, leaving 17 bases between the germline ends. CDR3 in amino acids: CASSLRSIGGHEQYF. CDR3 nucleotides: TGTGCCAGCAGCTTGCGTAGCATAGGGGGTCACGAGCAGTACTTC.

In its sample, this clonotype was seen many times. J is TRBJ2-7 and V is TRBV7-2; D assignment may be TRBD1 or TRBD2 (5 bases each). This CDR3 has 17 amino acids. Trimming took off 5 bases at V and 0 bases at J, with 20 bases between the two ends. Germline CDR1 is SGHTA and CDR2 is FQGNSA. The CDR3 nucleotides read TGTGCCAGCAGCCAACCCCCCATGGGACGTACCTCCTACGAGCAGTACTTC. As protein: CASSQPPMGRTSYEQYF.

This chain links TRBV6-6 with TRBJ2-3; TRBD1 might be the D (5 bases). The germline gives CDR1 MNHNY, CDR2 SVGAGI (reference sequence). V dropped 6 bases and J dropped 1 base, with 14 bases sitting between them. The CDR3 contains 15 residues. Here the CDR3 DNA reads TGTGCCAGCAGACCTAGGGGCGTCGGCACAGATACGCAGTATTTT. Encoded protein: CASRPRGVGTDTQYF.

The chain uses TRBV4-3 and TRBJ2-7; 15 bases agree with TRBD2. V was pared by 3 bases and J by 6 bases, with 12 bases of the junction left unmatched. The CDR3 is 18 residues long. Germline V gene data show CDR1 as LGHNA and CDR2 as YSLEER. The CDR3, as DNA: TGCGCCAGCAGCCAGACCGGGACTAGCGGGAGGACACTCCTCGAGCAGTACTTC. Translating gives CASSQTGTSGRTLLEQYF.

V is TRBV20-1 and J is TRBJ1-5; D is ambiguous. CDR1 and CDR2 from the germline V gene are DFQATT and SNEGSKA (reference sequence). The CDR3 contains 13 residues. The V end lost 4 bases, the J end lost 3 bases, and 10 bases lay between the germline ends. CDR3 nucleotide sequence: TGCAGTGCTAACGGGCAGCTCAATCAGCCCCAGCATTTT. Translation: CSANGQLNQPQHF.

This clonotype was found many times. V is TRBV7-8 and J is TRBJ2-1, with D tentatively TRBD2 (6 bases). Germline V gives CDR1 SGHVS, CDR2 FQNEAQ. The V and J ends lost 1 base and 9 bases respectively, with 16 bases between them. This CDR3 spans 15 amino acids. The chain's CDR3 is CASSLDPGEWSEQFF. CDR3 DNA: TGTGCCAGCAGCTTAGACCCGGGAGAATGGAGTGAGCAGTTCTTC.

This clonotype was counted at least ten times. V gene TRBV7-8 combines with J gene TRBJ2-3; D tentatively reads TRBD1 or TRBD2 (6 bases each). The CDR3 runs to 16 residues. From germline, CDR1 is SGHVS and CDR2 FQNEAQ. V lost 4 bases, J lost 1 base, and 15 bases lay in between. The CDR3 sequence: CASSSGFGGRTDTQYF. The CDR3 DNA reads TGTGCCAGCAGCTCAGGCTTCGGGGGCCGCACAGATACGCAGTATTTT.

This clonotype appeared a few times. The chain combines TRBV19 with TRBJ2-7, with D uncertain. This CDR3 has 14 residues. Trimming cost V 4 bases and J 0 bases, with 10 bases left between them. Germline-derived CDR1 and CDR2 are LNHDA and SQIVND (reference sequence). The CDR3 region is CASSTLPSSYEQYF. CDR3 bases: TGTGCCAGTAGTACTCTACCAAGCTCCTACGAGCAGTACTTC.

This clonotype was found many times. Here the CDR3 DNA reads TGTGCCATCAGTGATTTTAACTCCTACGAGCAGTACTTC. This translates into CAISDFNSYEQYF. The V and J genes are TRBV10-3 and TRBJ2-7; D uncertain. This CDR3 has 13 residues. The V gene's germline CDR1 is ENHRY and CDR2 SYGVKD. The germline V and J ends were trimmed by 3 bases and 0 bases, with 6 bases remaining between them.

This clonotype has a handful of counts. The chain combines TRBV7-8 with TRBJ2-5; D is uncertain. There are 14 residues in the CDR3. Trimming left V 2 bases short and J 3 bases short, with 10 bases between. Germline CDR1 SGHVS, CDR2 FQNEAQ. The CDR3 DNA reads as TGTGCCAGCAGCTTAACCCCAGTAGAAGAGACCCAGTACTTC. Amino acids: CASSLTPVEETQYF.

This clonotype has just a few counts. The V call is TRBV7-2, the J call TRBJ2-2, with D tentatively TRBD2 (6 bases). The CDR3 is 15 amino acids. Trimming shortened V by 4 bases and J by 8 bases, and 17 bases separated the two germline ends. Germline V gene lookup returns CDR1 SGHTA and CDR2 FQGNSA. CDR3 bases: TGTGCCAGCAGCTCACAAGCGGGCCCGTCGGGGGAGCTGTTTTTT. It encodes CASSSQAGPSGELFF.

This clonotype was seen at least ten times. The chain employs TRBV12-3 or TRBV12-4 and TRBJ1-6; unclear D gene. V lost 6 bases and J lost 10, with 13 bases in between. The CDR3 has 13 amino acids. The CDR3 here is CASSSSSGSPLHF. CDR3 DNA sequence: TGTGCCAGCAGCTCTTCTAGTGGGTCACCCCTCCACTTT.

This clonotype showed up just a few times. CDR3 sequence (DNA): TGTGCCAGCAGCTTAGAGGTTCTTTGGTGGAGACACACAGATACGCAGTATTTT. Protein sequence: CASSLEVLWWRHTDTQYF. The chain has TRBV7-4 and TRBJ2-3; no definite D call. The V gene's germline CDR1 is SGHVT and CDR2 SQSDAQ. This CDR3 comprises 18 residues. The germline V and J ends were trimmed by 1 base and 2 bases, with 19 bases remaining between them.

The rearrangement links TRBV28 to TRBJ1-1; no clear D gene. The ends were cut back, 9 bases at V and 5 bases at J, with 19 bases in the middle. The CDR3 has 14 residues. From germline, CDR1 is MDHEN and CDR2 SYDVKM. The DNA of the CDR3 is TGTGCCAGTACTGGATTTACGGGATATACTGAAGCTTTCTTT. Its translation is CASTGFTGYTEAFF.

This clonotype has at least ten counts. This rearrangement joins TRBV29-1 to TRBJ2-1; D remains ambiguous. V gave up 1 base and J gave up 4 bases, with 2 bases separating them. Per germline, CDR1 SQVTM and CDR2 ANQGSEA. The CDR3 is 11 residues long. The DNA of the CDR3 is TGCAGCGTTGAAGGATACAATGAGCAGTTCTTC. Translated: CSVEGYNEQFF.

This clonotype was seen only once. The V gene is TRBV5-6, the J gene TRBJ1-1, with a possible D match to TRBD1 (5 bases). Germline assignment: CDR1 SGHDT and CDR2 YYEEEE. CDR3 length: 14 residues. Trimming removed 2 bases at V and 5 bases at J, with 13 bases between. The CDR3 spells CASSFRGLWTEAFF. In nucleotides, the CDR3 is TGTGCCAGCAGCTTTCGGGGCCTTTGGACTGAAGCTTTCTTT.

Many counts were recorded for this clonotype. This sequence joins TRBV7-9 and TRBJ2-1; 7 positions agree with TRBD2. The germline gives CDR1 SEHNR, CDR2 FQNEAQ (reference sequence). The junction had 9 bases not matched to a gene; V was cut back by 3 bases and J by 7 bases. This CDR3 region has 15 residues. The CDR3 DNA reads as TGTGCCAGCAGCTTCGGACTTCCCGGGGGGAATGAGCAGTTCTTC. This codes for CASSFGLPGGNEQFF. Full variable domain (missing parts from reference TRBV7-9 and TRBJ2-1): DTGVSQNPRHKITKRGQNVTFRCDPISEHNRLYWYRQTLGQGPEFLTYFQNEAQLEKSRLLSDRFSAERPKGSFSTLEIQRTEQGDSAMYLCASSFGLPGGNEQFFGPGTRLTVL.

The genes are TRBV2 and TRBJ2-1; D may be TRBD1 (6 bases). Trimming shortened V by 7 bases and J by 7 bases, and 14 bases separated the two germline ends. Looked up from germline, CDR1 is SNHLY and CDR2 is FYNNEI. This CDR3 has 13 residues. This CDR3 reads CASKTGKLNEQFF. The CDR3 nucleotides read TGTGCCAGCAAGACAGGAAAACTTAATGAGCAGTTCTTC. Full variable domain (outside the CDR3, taken from reference TRBV2 and TRBJ2-1): EPEVTQTPSHQVTQMGQEVILRCVPISNHLYFYWYRQILGQKVEFLVSFYNNEISEKSEIFDDQFSVERPDGSNFTLKIRSTKLEDSAMYFCASKTGKLNEQFFGPGTRLTVL.

The table lists this clonotype with a few counts. The chain joins TRBV12-3 or TRBV12-4 to TRBJ1-5; no reliable D call. CDR3 length: 15 residues. Trimming removed 3 bases from V and 6 bases from J, with 15 bases in between. CDR3 region: CASSLIGLRRQPQHF. The DNA for the CDR3 is TGTGCCAGCAGTTTGATCGGGCTAAGGCGTCAGCCCCAGCATTTT.

The table lists this clonotype with many counts. CDR3 region: CASSLVRGSEAFF. DNA for the CDR3: TGTGCCAGCAGCTTAGTAAGGGGTTCTGAAGCTTTCTTT. The V gene is TRBV11-2, the J gene TRBJ1-1; D perhaps matches TRBD1 (5 bases). Germline V gene sequence: CDR1 SGHAT, CDR2 FQNNGV. V lost 1 base, J lost 6 bases, and 9 bases lay in between. The CDR3 covers 13 residues.

This clonotype was seen ten or more times. V and J are TRBV7-8 and TRBJ2-1, with a possible D match to TRBD2 (5 bases). Germline V lookup: CDR1 SGHVS, CDR2 FQNEAQ. V lost 2 bases and J lost 4, with 9 bases in between. The CDR3 covers 14 residues. Written as DNA, the CDR3 is TGTGCCAGCAGCTTATCTAGCCGGTACAATGAGCAGTTCTTC. It yields the protein CASSLSSRYNEQFF.

The V and J genes are TRBV6-1 and TRBJ2-1; TRBD1 aligns across 7 bases. V lost 8 bases and J lost 5; bases outside the gene matches: 15. The CDR3 contains 16 residues. The germline gives CDR1 MNHNS, CDR2 SASEGT. CDR3 DNA sequence: TGTGCCAGCCGATTTCTACCTGACAGGGACGACAATGAGCAGTTCTTC. Encoded protein: CASRFLPDRDDNEQFF.

This clonotype was picked up a small number of times. The V gene is TRBV12-3 or TRBV12-4, the J gene TRBJ1-1; tentative D call: TRBD1 (6 bases). Trimming pared 3 bases from V and 2 bases from J, leaving 10 bases between. The CDR3 covers 14 residues. The CDR3 DNA reads TGTGCCAGCAGTTTCGGGGGCTACAACACTGAAGCTTTCTTT. Residues: CASSFGGYNTEAFF.